Listed below are T cell receptor beta chains from one sample, sequenced in a study of shared clonotypes between healthy human individuals. The data were produced by immunoSEQ multiplex PCR, yet TCRdb's version contains in-frame clones alone and is incomplete. The sample gives 2,500,000 or so clones, roughly 92% of which show up once; roughly 0.34% is in the top ten. The specimen sequenced was naive CD4+ T cells from PBMCs. These receptors were collected from a man aged 18 to 35 in good health. Some clones in this sample may be carry-over from other donors' samples. Both conserved end residues are part of each CDR3. The D gene is left open where the match is weak. Only part of the rows carry a size: once, few, many, or a class if the clone is expanded.

v_gene	abundance	d_gene	j_gene	CDR3nt	CDR3aa
TRBV7-2	few	-	TRBJ1-5	TGTGCCAGCAGCTTAGAGGTCAGCAACAATCAGCCCCAGCATTTT	CASSLEVSNNQPQHF
TRBV28	-	-	TRBJ1-4	TGTGCCAGCAGACCCCAGCCGGGGGCCGGCGAGAGTGAAAAACTGTTTTTT	CASRPQPGAGESEKLFF
TRBV7-9	-	TRBD1	TRBJ2-5	TGTGCCAGTATCGACAGGGGAATGCAAGAGACCCAGTACTTC	CASIDRGMQETQYF
TRBV29-1	-	TRBD2	TRBJ2-7	TGCAGCGCATCCCAAGCGGGAGGGTACGAGCAGTACTTC	CSASQAGGYEQYF
TRBV5-1	-	-	TRBJ2-7	TGCGCCAGCAGCTTGCAGGGAGGTACCTCCTACGAGCAGTACTTC	CASSLQGGTSYEQYF
TRBV19	-	-	TRBJ1-5	TGTGCCAGTAGTACTAACAGGGTTGGGGGTCAGCCCCAGCATTTT	CASSTNRVGGQPQHF
TRBV20-1	once	TRBD2	TRBJ2-7	TGCAGTGCTAATAGCGGGAGGAACAAGTACTTC	CSANSGRNKYF
TRBV2	-	TRBD1	TRBJ2-7	TGTGCCAGCAGCGAACAAGGGGGCCCCTACGAGCAGTACTTC	CASSEQGGPYEQYF
TRBV5-1	-	-	TRBJ2-5	TGCGCCAGCAGCTTCGGGGGAGGCCCCCAAGAGACCCAGTACTTC	CASSFGGGPQETQYF
TRBV28	-	-	TRBJ1-4	TGTGCCAGCACCGCCAGGATAGGGGATGAAAAACTGTTTTTT	CASTARIGDEKLFF
TRBV7-3	-	TRBD1	TRBJ2-5	TGTGCCAGCAGCCCATCGACAGGGCTACAAGAGACCCAGTACTTC	CASSPSTGLQETQYF
TRBV7-2	once	TRBD2	TRBJ2-6	TGTGCCAGCAGCCCGGGGGGTGGGGCCAACGTCCTGACTTTC	CASSPGGGANVLTF
TRBV28	-	-	TRBJ1-5	TGTGCCAGCACCTCGGGGGGAAGCAATCAGCCCCAGCATTTT	CASTSGGSNQPQHF
TRBV2	-	-	TRBJ1-6	TGTGCCAGCAGTGAAGCAGGCCCTTATAATTCACCCCTCCACTTT	CASSEAGPYNSPLHF
TRBV28	-	-	TRBJ2-2	TGTGCCAGTAAACGGGGCCCGAACACCGGGGAGCTGTTTTTT	CASKRGPNTGELFF
TRBV28	-	TRBD1	TRBJ1-6	TGTGCCAGCAGTTTATTGGGACAGAACCTATCACCCCTCCACTTT	CASSLLGQNLSPLHF
TRBV19	-	-	TRBJ2-1	TGTGCCAGTAGCCCACTAGCATTCACCTACAATGAGCAGTTCTTC	CASSPLAFTYNEQFF
TRBV7-3	-	-	TRBJ2-6	TGTGCCAGCAGCCGCCGACAGGGAGGGGGCTCTGGGGCCAACGTCCTGACTTTC	CASSRRQGGGSGANVLTF
TRBV5-6	-	-	TRBJ2-3	TGTGCCAGCAGCAGATCCGGGAGACTCACAGATACGCAGTATTTT	CASSRSGRLTDTQYF
TRBV9	-	TRBD2	TRBJ2-3	TGTGCCAGCAGCGTAGGGGCCCGGCGGGAGGGCACAGATACGCAGTATTTT	CASSVGARREGTDTQYF
TRBV5-1	-	-	TRBJ2-7	TGCGCCAGCAGCTTGGCCCCAGGGGACGAGCAGTACTTC	CASSLAPGDEQYF
TRBV5-5	-	-	TRBJ2-1	TGTGCCAGCAGCTTGTCGGGGGCGATTAATAATGAGCAGTTCTTC	CASSLSGAINNEQFF
TRBV5-5	-	TRBD1	TRBJ2-7	TGTGCCAGCAGCTTGACAGGGGGCTACGAGCAGTACTTC	CASSLTGGYEQYF
TRBV5-1	once	-	TRBJ2-7	TGCGCCAGCAGCTTAGGGGTTCAATCCTACGAGCAGTACTTC	CASSLGVQSYEQYF
TRBV27	-	-	TRBJ1-1	TGTGCCAGCAGTTTTTGGGGGGATGCACGGAAAGCTTTCTTT	CASSFWGDARKAFF
TRBV9	-	-	TRBJ2-3	TGTGCCAGCAGCGTAGAAGGGGTATTCACAGATACGCAGTATTTT	CASSVEGVFTDTQYF
TRBV28	few	TRBD1	TRBJ1-1	TGTGCCAGCAGTTCAACGGACAGGGTGACTGAAGCTTTCTTT	CASSSTDRVTEAFF
TRBV7-2	-	-	TRBJ2-7	TGTGCCAGCAGCTTAGAACCGGGGACGTACGAGCAGTACTTC	CASSLEPGTYEQYF
TRBV25-1	-	-	TRBJ2-7	TGTGCCAGCAGCGGATTGTCCTACGAGCAGTACTTC	CASSGLSYEQYF
TRBV2	-	-	TRBJ1-4	TGTGCCAGCAGTGAAGTGGTAGGGGTGGGTGAAAAACTGTTTTTT	CASSEVVGVGEKLFF
TRBV5-1	-	TRBD1	TRBJ2-7	TGCGCCAGCAGCTGGGGGGACAGGGTCGTTTACGAGCAGTACTTC	CASSWGDRVVYEQYF
TRBV7-3	-	-	TRBJ1-2	TGTGCCAGCAGCTTAGGAGCAGGTGACAACTATGGCTACACCTTC	CASSLGAGDNYGYTF
TRBV5-6	-	TRBD2	TRBJ2-5	TGTGCCAGCAGCTTCGTTGCGGGAGGGGAGACCCAGTACTTC	CASSFVAGGETQYF
TRBV14	-	TRBD2	TRBJ2-3	TGTGCCAGCAGCCAAGACGCGGGAGGGATGGAATATTTT	CASSQDAGGMEYF
TRBV29-1	-	-	TRBJ2-2	TGCAGCGTATCCTGGACTATCACCGGGGAGCTGTTTTTT	CSVSWTITGELFF
TRBV2	-	-	TRBJ1-5	TGTGCCAGCAGGGCCGGTGGACCGAGGAGCAATCAGCCCCAGCATTTT	CASRAGGPRSNQPQHF
TRBV10-3	-	-	TRBJ1-1	TGTGCCATCGAGGAAGGGGTCAACACTGAAGCTTTCTTT	CAIEEGVNTEAFF
TRBV2	few	-	TRBJ2-1	TGTGCCAGCAGTGTTTTTGCAGGTCGTAATGAGCAGTTCTTC	CASSVFAGRNEQFF
TRBV5-5	-	-	TRBJ2-7	TGTGCCAGCAGCTTAGAGCTAATAAGACAGCTTTCAACCTACGAGCAGTACTTC	CASSLELIRQLSTYEQYF
TRBV11-2	-	-	TRBJ2-7	TGTGCCAGCAGTTATTACGGGCGTTCCTACGAGCAGTACTTC	CASSYYGRSYEQYF
TRBV7-3	-	-	TRBJ1-1	TGTGCCAGCAGCTTATTATCCCGGAGGGAAAGGGCTGAAGCTTTCTTT	CASSLLSRRERAEAFF
TRBV7-6	-	-	TRBJ2-3	TGTGCCACAAGGGGAGTCTGGAGCACAGATACGCAGTATTTT	CATRGVWSTDTQYF
TRBV28	-	-	TRBJ1-2	TGTGCCAGCAGTTCCGGGGTCGTCGGGACGGCTAAGGCCTTC	CASSSGVVGTAKAF